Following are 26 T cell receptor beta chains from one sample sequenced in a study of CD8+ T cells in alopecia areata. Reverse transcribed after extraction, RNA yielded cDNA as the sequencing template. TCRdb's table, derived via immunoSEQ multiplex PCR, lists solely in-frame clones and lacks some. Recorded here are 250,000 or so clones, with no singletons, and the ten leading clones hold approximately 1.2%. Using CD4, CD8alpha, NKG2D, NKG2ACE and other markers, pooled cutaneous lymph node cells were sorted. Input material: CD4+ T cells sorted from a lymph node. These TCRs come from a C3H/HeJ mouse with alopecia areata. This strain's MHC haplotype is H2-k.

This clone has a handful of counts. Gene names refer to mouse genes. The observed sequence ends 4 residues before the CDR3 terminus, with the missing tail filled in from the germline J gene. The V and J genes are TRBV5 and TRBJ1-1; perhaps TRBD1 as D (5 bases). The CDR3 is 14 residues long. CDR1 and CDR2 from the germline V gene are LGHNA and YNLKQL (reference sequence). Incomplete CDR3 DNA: TGTGCCAGCAGCCAAGCCCCAGGGCCCGCA. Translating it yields CASSQAPGPA. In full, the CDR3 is CASSQAPGPAEVFF.

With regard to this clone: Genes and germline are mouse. The CDR3 bases that were read are TGTGCCAGCAGTATGGGACACCCAAACTCC. Translating gives CASSMGHPNS. The full-length CDR3 reads as CASSMGHPNSDYTF. The V and J genes are TRBV19 and TRBJ1-2, with D tentatively TRBD1 (6 bases). From the germline J gene comes the end of the CDR3, since the read stops 4 residues before it. Per germline, CDR1 FNHDT and CDR2 SITEND (reference sequence). This CDR3 spans 14 amino acids. The V and J ends lost 2 bases and 0 bases respectively, with 8 bases between them. The full variable domain, in which reference TRBV19 and TRBJ1-2 provide the parts outside the CDR3, is GGIITQTPKFLIGQEGQKLTLKCQQNFNHDTMYWYRQDSGKGLRLIYYSITENDLQKGDLSEGYDASREKKSSFSLTVTSAQKNEMAVFLCASSMGHPNSDYTFGSGTRLLVI.

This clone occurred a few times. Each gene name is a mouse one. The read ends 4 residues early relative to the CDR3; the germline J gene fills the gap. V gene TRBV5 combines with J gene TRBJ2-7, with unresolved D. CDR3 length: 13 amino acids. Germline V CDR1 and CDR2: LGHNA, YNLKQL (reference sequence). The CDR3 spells CASSQDPRYEQYF. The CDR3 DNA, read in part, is TGTGCCAGCAGCCAAGATCCCAGATAT.

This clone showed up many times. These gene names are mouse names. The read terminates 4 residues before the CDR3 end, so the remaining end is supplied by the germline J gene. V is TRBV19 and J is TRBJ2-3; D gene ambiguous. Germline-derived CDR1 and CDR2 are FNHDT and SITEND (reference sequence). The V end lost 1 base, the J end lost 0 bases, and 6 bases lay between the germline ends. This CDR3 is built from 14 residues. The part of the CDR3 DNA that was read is TGTGCCAGCAGTATAAGTCAGAGTGCAGAA. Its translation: CASSISQSAE. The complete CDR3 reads CASSISQSAETLYF.

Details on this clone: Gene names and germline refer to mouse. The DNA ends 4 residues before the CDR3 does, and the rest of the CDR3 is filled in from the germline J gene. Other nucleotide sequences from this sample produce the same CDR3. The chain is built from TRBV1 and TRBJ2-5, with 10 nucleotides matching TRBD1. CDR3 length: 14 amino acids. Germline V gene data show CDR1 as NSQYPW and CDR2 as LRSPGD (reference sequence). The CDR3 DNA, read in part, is TGCACCTGCAGTGCCGACAGGGGGCTGGAC. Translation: CTCSADRGLD. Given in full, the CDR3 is CTCSADRGLDTQYF.

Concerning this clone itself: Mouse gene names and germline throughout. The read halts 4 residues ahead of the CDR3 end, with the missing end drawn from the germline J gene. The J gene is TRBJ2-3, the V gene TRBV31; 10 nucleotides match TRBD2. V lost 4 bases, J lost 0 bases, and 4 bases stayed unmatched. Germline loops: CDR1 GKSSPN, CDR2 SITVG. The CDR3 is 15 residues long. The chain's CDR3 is CAWTRTGGSAETLYF. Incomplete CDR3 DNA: TGTGCCTGGACCCGGACTGGGGGTAGTGCAGAA.

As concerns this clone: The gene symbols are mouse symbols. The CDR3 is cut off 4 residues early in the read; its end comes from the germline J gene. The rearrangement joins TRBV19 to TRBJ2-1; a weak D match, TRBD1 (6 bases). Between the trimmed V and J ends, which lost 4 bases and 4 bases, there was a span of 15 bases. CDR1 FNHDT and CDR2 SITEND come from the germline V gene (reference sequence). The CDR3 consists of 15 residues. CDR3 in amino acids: CASSASPGTYAEQFF. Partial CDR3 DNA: TGTGCCAGCAGTGCTTCCCCCGGGACATATGCT.

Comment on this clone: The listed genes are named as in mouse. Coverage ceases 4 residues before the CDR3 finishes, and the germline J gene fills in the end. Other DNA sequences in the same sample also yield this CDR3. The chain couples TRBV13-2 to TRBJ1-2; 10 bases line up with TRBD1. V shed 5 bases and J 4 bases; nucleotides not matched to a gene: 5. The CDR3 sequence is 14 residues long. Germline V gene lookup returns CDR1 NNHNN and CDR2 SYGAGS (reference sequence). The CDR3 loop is CASGGDRGGSDYTF. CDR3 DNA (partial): TGTGCCAGCGGGGGGGACAGGGGAGGCTCC.

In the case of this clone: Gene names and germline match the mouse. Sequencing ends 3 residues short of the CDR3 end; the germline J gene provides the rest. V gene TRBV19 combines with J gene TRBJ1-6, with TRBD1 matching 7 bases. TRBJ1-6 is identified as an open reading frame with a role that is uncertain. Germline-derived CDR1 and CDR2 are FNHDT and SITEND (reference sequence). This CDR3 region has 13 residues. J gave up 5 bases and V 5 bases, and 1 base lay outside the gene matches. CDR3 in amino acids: CASRQGDNSPLYF. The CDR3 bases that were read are TGTGCCAGCAGGCAGGGGGATAATTCGCCC.

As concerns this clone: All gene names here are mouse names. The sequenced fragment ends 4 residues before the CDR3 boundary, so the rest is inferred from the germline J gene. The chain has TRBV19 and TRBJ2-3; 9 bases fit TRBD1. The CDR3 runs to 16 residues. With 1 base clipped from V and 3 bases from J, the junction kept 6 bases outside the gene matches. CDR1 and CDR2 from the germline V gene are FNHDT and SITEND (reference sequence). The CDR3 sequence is CASSITQGARAETLYF. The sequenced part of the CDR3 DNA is TGTGCCAGCAGTATAACACAGGGGGCGCGGGCAGAA.

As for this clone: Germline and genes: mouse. The sequenced CDR3 bases are TGCACCTGCAGTGGGACAGGGGGTCTGGCT. It translates to CTCSGTGGLA. The whole CDR3 protein is CTCSGTGGLAEQFF. J is TRBJ2-1 and V is TRBV1, with 10 bases lining up with TRBD1. The read stops 4 residues short of the end of the CDR3; the missing end is completed from the germline J gene. The CDR3 has 14 amino acids. CDR1 and CDR2 from the germline V gene are NSQYPW and LRSPGD (reference sequence).

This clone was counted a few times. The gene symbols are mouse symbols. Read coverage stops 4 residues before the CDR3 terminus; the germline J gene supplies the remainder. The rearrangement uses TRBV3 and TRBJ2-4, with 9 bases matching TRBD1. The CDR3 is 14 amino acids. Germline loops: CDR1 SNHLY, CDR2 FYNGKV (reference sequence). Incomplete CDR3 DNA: TGTGCCAGCCCAGTGGGACAGGGATGGAAC. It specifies CASPVGQGWN. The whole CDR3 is CASPVGQGWNTLYF.

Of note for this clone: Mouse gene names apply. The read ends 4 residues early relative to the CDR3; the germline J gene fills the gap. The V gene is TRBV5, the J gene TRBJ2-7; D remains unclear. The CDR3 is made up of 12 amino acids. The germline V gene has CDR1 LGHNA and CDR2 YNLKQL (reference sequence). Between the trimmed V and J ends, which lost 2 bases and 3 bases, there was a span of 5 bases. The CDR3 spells CASSQTNYEQYF. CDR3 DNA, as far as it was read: TGTGCCAGCAGCCAAACAAACTAT.

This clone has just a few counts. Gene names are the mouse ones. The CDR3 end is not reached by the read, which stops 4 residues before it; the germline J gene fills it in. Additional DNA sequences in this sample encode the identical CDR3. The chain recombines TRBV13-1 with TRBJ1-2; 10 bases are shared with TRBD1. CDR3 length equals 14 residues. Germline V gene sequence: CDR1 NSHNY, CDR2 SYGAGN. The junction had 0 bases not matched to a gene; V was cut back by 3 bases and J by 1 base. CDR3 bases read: TGTGCCAGCAGTGGGGACAGGGGAAACTCC. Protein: CASSGDRGNS. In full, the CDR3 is CASSGDRGNSDYTF.

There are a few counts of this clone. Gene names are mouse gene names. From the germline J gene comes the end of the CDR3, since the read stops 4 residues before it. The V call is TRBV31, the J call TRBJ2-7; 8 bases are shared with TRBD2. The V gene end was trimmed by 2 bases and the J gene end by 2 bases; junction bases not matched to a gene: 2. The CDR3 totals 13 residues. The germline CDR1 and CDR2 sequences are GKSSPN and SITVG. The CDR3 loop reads CAWSAGGPYEQYF. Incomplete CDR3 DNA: TGTGCCTGGAGTGCTGGGGGGCCCTAT.

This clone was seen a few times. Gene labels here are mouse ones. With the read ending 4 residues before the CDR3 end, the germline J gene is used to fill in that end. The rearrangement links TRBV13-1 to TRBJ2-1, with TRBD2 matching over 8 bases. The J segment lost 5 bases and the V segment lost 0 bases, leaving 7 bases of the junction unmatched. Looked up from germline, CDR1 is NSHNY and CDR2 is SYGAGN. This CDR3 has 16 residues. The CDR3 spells CASSDARGGADAEQFF. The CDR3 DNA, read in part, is TGTGCCAGCAGTGATGCTAGGGGGGGCGCGGATGCT.

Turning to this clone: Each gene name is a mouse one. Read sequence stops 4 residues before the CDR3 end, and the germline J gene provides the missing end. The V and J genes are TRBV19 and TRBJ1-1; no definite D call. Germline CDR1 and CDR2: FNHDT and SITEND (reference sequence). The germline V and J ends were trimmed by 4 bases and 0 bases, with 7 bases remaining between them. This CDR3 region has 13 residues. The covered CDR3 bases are TGTGCCAGCAGTGTACAGTCAAACACA. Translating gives CASSVQSNT. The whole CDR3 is CASSVQSNTEVFF.

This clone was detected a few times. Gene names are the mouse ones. CDR3 amino acids: CASSRGGYEQYF. The covered CDR3 bases are TGTGCCAGCAGTCGTGGGGGGTAT. The rearrangement uses TRBV13-3 and TRBJ2-7, with TRBD2 matching over 7 bases. The read terminates 4 residues ahead of where the CDR3 ends, so the germline J gene completes it. Germline V gene data show CDR1 as NNHDY and CDR2 as SYVADS. The CDR3 totals 12 residues.

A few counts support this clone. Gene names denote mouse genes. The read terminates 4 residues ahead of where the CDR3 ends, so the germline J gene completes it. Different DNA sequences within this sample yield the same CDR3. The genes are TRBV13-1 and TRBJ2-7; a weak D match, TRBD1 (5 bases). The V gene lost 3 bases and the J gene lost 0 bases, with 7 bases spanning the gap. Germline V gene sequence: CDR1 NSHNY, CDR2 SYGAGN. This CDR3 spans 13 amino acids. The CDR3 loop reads CASSGQSSYEQYF. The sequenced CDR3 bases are TGTGCCAGCAGTGGACAGAGCTCCTAT.

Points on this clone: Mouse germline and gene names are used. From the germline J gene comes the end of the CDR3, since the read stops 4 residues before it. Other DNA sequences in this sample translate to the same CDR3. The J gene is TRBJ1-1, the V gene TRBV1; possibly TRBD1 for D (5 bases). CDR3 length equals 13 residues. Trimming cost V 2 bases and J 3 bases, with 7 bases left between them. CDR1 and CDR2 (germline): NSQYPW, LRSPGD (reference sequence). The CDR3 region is CTCSAQGYTEVFF. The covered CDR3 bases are TGCACCTGCAGTGCACAGGGATACACA.

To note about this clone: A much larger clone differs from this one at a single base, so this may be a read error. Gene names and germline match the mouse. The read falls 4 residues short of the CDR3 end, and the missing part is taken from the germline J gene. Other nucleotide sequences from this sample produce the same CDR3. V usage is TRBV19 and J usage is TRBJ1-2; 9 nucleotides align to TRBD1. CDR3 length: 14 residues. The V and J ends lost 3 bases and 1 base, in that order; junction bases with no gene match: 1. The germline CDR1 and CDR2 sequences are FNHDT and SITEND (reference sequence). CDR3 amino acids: CASSRQGGNSDYTF. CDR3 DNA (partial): TGTGCCAGCAGTAGACAGGGGGGAAACTCC.

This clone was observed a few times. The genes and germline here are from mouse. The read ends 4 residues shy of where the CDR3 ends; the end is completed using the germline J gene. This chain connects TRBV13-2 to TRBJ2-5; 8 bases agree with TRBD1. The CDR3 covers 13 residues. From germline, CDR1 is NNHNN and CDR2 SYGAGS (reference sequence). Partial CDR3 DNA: TGTGCCAGCGGTGCCAGGGGGCGGGAC. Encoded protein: CASGARGRD. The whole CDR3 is CASGARGRDTQYF.

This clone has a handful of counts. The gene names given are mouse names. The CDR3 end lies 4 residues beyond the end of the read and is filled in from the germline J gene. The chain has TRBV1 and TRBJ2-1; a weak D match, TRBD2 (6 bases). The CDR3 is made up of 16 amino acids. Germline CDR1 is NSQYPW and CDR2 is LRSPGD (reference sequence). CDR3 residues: CTCSADPGVLEAEQFF. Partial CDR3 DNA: TGCACCTGCAGTGCAGATCCTGGGGTCCTGGAGGCT. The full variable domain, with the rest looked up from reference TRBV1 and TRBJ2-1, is VTLLEQNPRWRLVPRGQAVNLRCILKNSQYPWMSWYQQDLQKQLQWLFTLRSPGDKEVKSLPGADYLATRVTDTELRLQVANMSQGRTLYCTCSADPGVLEAEQFFGPGTRLTVL.

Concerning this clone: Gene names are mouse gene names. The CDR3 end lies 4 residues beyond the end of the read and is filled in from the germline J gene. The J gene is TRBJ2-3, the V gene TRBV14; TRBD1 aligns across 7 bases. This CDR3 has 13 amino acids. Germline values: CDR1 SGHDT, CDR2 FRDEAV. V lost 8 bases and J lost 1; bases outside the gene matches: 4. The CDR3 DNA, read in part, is TGTGCCAGTCCAGGGGGTGGTGCAGAA. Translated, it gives CASPGGGAE. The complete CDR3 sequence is CASPGGGAETLYF.

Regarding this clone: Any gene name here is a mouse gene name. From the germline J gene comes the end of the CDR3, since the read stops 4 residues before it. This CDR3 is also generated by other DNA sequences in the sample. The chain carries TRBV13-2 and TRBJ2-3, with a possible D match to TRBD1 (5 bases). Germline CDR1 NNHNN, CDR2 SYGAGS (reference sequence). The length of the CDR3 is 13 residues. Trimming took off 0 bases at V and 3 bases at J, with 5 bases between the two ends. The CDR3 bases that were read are TGTGCCAGCGGTGATGGGACAGCAGAA. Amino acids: CASGDGTAE. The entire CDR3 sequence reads CASGDGTAETLYF.

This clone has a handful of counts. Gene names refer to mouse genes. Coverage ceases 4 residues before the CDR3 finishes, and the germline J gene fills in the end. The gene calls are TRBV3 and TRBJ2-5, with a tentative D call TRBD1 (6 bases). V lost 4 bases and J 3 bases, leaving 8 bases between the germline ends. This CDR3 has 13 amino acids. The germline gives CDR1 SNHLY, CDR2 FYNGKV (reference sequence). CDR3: CASSYGQQDTQYF. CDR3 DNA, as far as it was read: TGTGCCAGCAGCTATGGACAGCAAGAC.